This T cell receptor (beta chain) derives from a study of response to subunit inactivated influenza vaccine. CDR1 SGHRS and CDR2 YFSETQ come from the germline V gene. The CDR3 consists of 15 residues. Trimming at V came to 3 bases and at J to 2 bases, leaving 5 bases not matched to a gene. TCRdb itself ran the RT-PCR reads through MiXCR, one entry per CDR3 protein. The sample yields around 600,000 distinct CDR3 sequences, approximately 10% seen once. This sample was shared with a second study, whose subject was T cells expressing NK-cell markers. From that second work: Template switching by 5'RACE with UMIs generated the TCR beta cDNA. HCMV serostatus: most of the eight sequenced donors positive, one negative. Expanded NKG2C+ T cell clones had unclear HCMV specificity.

The J gene is TRBJ2-1, the V gene TRBV5-1; 7 nucleotides agree with TRBD2. This receptor was obtained from a man over 45 who received an inactivated influenza vaccine. The material sequenced was PBMCs from blood, taken on the day of vaccination. The CDR3 DNA is TGCGCCAGCAGCTCTGGGGGGGACCCCTACAATGAGCAGTTCTTC. Translating it yields CASSSGGDPYNEQFF. The full variable domain, with the rest looked up from reference TRBV5-1 and TRBJ2-1, is KAGVTQTPRYLIKTRGQQVTLSCSPISGHRSVSWYQQTPGQGLQFLFEYFSETQRNKGNFPGRFSGRQFSNSRSEMNVSTLELGDSALYLCASSSGGDPYNEQFFGPGTRLTVL.